This T cell receptor beta chain emerged from a study of CD8 T cells in Susac syndrome. High-throughput TCR beta sequencing covered peripheral CD8+ and CD4+ T cells. It was treatment-naive patients with stable or active relapsing-remitting disease who made up the multiple sclerosis controls. The TEMRA cells underwent FACS enrichment, while the CD8+ and CD4+ T cells underwent negative isolation. CDR1 and CDR2 (germline): SNHLY, FYNNEI. The CDR3 runs to 14 residues. V lost 1 base and J 5 bases, leaving 11 bases between the germline ends. cDNA came from 0.5 to 1 ug RNA primed by random hexamers. Coverage of TCR beta CDR3 amplification by immunoSEQ multiplex PCR extended to 54 Vbeta and 13 Jbeta. TCRdb processed the immunoSEQ multiplex PCR reads anew with MiXCR; each CDR3 protein has one entry. Of 200,000 or so distinct CDR3 sequences detected, approximately 90% appear once; the ten largest clones hold around 0.14%.

V usage is TRBV2 and J usage is TRBJ2-5; D call uncertain. This clonotype originated in a human donor with multiple sclerosis. Material for sequencing was CD8+ T cells from PBMCs. CDR3 in amino acids: CASSEGREEETQYF. CDR3 coding DNA: TGTGCCAGCAGTGAAGGTCGTGAGGAGGAGACCCAGTACTTC.